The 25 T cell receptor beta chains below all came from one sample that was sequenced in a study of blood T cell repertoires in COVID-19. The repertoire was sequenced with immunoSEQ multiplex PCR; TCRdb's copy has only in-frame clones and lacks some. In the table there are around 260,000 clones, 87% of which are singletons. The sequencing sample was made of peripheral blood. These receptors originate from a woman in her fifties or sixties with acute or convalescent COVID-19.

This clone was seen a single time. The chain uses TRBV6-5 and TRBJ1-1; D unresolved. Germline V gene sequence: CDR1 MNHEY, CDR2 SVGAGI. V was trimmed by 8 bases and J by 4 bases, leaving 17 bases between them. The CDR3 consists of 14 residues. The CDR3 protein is CASRYHDTVTEAFF. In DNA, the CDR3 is TGTGCCAGCCGCTACCACGACACGGTCACTGAAGCTTTCTTT.

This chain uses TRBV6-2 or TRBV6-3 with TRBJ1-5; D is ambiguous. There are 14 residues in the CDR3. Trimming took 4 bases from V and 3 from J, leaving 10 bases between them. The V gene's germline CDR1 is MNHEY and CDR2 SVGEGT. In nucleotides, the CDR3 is TGTGCCAGCAGTTCCTACAGACCCAATCAGCCCCAGCATTTT. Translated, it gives CASSSYRPNQPQHF.

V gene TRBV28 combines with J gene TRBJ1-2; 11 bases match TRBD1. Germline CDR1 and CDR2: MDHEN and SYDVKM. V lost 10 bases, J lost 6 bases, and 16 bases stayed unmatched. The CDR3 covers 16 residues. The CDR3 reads CATPVVRDRGGNGYTF. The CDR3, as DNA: TGTGCCACCCCCGTGGTCCGGGACAGGGGGGGTAATGGCTACACCTTC.

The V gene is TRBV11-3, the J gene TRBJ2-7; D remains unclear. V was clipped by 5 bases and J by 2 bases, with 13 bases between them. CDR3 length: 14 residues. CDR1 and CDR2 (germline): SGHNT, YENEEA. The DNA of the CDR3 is TGTGCCAGCAGCCCTCCGGGTTTTGCCTACGAGCAGTACTTC. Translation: CASSPPGFAYEQYF.

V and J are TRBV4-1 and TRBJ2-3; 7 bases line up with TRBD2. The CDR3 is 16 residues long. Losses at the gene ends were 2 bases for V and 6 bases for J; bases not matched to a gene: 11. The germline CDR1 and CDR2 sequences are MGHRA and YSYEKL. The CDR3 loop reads CASSQRVAGTGDTQYF. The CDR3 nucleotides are TGCGCCAGCAGCCAACGGGTAGCGGGCACTGGGGATACGCAGTATTTT.

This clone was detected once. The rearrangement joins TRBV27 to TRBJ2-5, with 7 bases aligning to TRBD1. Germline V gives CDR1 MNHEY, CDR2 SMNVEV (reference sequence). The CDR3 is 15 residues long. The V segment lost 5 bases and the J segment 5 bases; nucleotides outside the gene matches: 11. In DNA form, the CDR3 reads TGTGCCAGCAGTCGGGGACAGCTCCAACCGGAGACCCAGTACTTC. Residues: CASSRGQLQPETQYF.

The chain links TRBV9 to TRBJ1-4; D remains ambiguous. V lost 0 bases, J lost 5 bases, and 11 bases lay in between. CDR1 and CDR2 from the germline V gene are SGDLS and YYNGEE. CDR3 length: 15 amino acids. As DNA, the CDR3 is TGTGCCAGCAGCGTAGTTCCGGGTAACAATGAAAAACTGTTTTTT. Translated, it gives CASSVVPGNNEKLFF.

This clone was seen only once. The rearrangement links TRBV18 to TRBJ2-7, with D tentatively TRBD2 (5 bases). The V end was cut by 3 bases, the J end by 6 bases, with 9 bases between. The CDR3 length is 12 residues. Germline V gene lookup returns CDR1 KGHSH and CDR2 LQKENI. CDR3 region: CASSPIGSEQYF. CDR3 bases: TGTGCCAGCTCACCGATAGGGAGCGAGCAGTACTTC.

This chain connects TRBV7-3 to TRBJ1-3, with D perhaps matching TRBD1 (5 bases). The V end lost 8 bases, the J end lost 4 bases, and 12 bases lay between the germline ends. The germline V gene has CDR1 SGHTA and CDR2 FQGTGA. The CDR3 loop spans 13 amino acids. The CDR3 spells CASSQGWGNTIYF. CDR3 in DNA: TGTGCCAGCTCTCAGGGCTGGGGAAACACCATATATTTT.

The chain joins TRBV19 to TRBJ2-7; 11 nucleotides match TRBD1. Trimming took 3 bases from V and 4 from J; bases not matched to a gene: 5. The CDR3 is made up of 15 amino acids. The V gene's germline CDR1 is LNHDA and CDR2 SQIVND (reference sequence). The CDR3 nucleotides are TGTGCCAGTAGTATGGGACAGGGGGTGAGGTACGAGCAGTACTTC. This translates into CASSMGQGVRYEQYF.

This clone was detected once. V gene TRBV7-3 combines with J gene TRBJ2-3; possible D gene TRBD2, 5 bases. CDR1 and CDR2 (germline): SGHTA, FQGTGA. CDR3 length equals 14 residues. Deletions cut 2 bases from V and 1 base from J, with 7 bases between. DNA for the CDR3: TGTGCCAGCAGCTTACGGGGTGGCACAGATACGCAGTATTTT. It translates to CASSLRGGTDTQYF.

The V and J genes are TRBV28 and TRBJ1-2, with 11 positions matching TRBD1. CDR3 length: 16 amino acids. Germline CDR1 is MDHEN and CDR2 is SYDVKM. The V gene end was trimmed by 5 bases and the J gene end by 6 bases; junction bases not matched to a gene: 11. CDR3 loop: CASSLPGQGVIHGYTF. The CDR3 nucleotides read TGTGCCAGCAGTCTCCCGGGACAGGGGGTTATTCATGGCTACACCTTC.

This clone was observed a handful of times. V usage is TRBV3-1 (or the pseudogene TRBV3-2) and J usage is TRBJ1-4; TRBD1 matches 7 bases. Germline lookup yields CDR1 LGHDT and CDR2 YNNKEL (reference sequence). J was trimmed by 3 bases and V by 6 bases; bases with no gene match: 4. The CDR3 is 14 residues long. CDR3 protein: CASSRQGSNEKLFF. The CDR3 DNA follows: TGTGCCAGCAGTCGACAGGGATCTAATGAAAAACTGTTTTTT.

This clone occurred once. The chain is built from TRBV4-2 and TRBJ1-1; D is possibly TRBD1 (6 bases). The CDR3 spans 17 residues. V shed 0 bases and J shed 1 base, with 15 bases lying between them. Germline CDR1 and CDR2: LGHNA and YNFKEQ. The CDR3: CASSQDRRLGQNTEAFF. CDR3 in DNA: TGTGCCAGCAGCCAAGATCGAAGGTTGGGACAGAACACTGAAGCTTTCTTT.

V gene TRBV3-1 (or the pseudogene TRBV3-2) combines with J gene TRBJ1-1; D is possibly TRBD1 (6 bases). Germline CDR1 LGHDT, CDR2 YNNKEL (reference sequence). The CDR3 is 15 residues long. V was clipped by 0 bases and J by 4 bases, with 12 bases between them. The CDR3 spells CASSQDAGVATEAFF. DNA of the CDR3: TGTGCCAGCAGCCAAGATGCAGGGGTGGCCACTGAAGCTTTCTTT.

CDR3 loop: CASSYGGLRGTDTQYF. The CDR3 nucleotides are TGTGCCAGCAGTTACGGGGGTCTGCGGGGTACAGATACGCAGTATTTT. The V call is TRBV6-5, the J call TRBJ2-3, with a possible D match to TRBD2 (6 bases). This CDR3 is built from 16 residues. Germline V CDR1 and CDR2: MNHEY, SVGAGI. V was trimmed by 2 bases and J by 3 bases, leaving 15 bases between them.

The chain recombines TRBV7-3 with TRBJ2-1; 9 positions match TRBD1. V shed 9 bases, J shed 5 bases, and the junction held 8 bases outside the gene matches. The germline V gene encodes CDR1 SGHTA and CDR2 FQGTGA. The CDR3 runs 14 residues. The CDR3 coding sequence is TGTGCCAGTTCTCGGGACAGGGACAACAATGAGCAGTTCTTC. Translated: CASSRDRDNNEQFF.

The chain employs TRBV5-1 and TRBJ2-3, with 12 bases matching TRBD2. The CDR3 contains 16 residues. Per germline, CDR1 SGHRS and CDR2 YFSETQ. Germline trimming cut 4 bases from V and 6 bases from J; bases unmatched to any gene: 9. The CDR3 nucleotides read TGCGCCAGCAGCCTAATGACTAGCGGGAGTGGGGATACGCAGTATTTT. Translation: CASSLMTSGSGDTQYF.

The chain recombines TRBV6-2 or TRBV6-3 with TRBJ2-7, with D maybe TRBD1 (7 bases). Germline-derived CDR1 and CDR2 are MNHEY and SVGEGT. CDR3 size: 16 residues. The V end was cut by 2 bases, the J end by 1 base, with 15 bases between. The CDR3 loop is CASSYPAGGLSYEQYF. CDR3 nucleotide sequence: TGTGCCAGCAGTTACCCCGCAGGGGGGTTGTCCTACGAGCAGTACTTC.

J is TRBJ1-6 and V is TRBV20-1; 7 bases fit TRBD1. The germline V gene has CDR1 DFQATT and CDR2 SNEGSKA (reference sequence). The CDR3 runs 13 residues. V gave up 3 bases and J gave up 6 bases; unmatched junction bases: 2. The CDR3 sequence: CSASPGGNSPLHF. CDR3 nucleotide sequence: TGCAGTGCTAGTCCAGGGGGTAATTCACCCCTCCACTTT.

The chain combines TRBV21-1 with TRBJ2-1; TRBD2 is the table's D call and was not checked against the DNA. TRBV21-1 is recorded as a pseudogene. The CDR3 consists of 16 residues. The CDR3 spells CASSSKAGGPYNEQFF. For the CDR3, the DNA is TGTGCCAGCAGCTCTAAAGCGGGAGGGCCCTACAATGAGCAGTTCTTC.

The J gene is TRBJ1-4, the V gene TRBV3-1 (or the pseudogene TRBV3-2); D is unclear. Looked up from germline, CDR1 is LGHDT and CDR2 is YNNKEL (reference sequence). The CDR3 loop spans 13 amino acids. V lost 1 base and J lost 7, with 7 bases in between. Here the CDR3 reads CASSQGAVEKLFF. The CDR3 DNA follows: TGTGCCAGCAGCCAAGGGGCAGTTGAAAAACTGTTTTTT.

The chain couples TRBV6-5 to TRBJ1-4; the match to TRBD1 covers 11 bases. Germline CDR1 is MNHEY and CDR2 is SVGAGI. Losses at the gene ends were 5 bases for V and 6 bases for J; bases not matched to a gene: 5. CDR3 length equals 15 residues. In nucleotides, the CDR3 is TGTGCCAGCAGTCTCGGACAGGGGGCGTATGAAAAACTGTTTTTT. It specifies CASSLGQGAYEKLFF.

Here the CDR3 DNA reads TGTGCCACCAGTGATCCGGCAGGGGAGCTACAAGAGACCCAGTACTTC. It encodes CATSDPAGELQETQYF. The chain uses TRBV24-1 and TRBJ2-5; tentative D call: TRBD1 (6 bases). This CDR3 is 16 amino acids long. The V end lost 3 bases, the J end lost 2 bases, and 15 bases lay between the germline ends. Germline V gene data show CDR1 as KGHDR and CDR2 as SFDVKD.

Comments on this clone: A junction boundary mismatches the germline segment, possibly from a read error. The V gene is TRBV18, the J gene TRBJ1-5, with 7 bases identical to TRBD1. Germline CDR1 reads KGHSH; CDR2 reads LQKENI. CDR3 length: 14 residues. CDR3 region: CASSPRQGTQPQHF. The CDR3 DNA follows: TGTGCCAGCTCTCCACGACAGGGCACTCAGCCCCAGCATTTT.